This TCR beta chain was recorded in a study of CD8 T cells in ankylosing spondylitis. It was by quantitative 5'-RACE with molecular barcodes that TCR beta libraries were made. In TCRdb, the 5' RACE reads were re-called with MiXCR into one record per CDR3 protein. The sample lists approximately 260,000 distinct CDR3 sequences, 18% occurring once. V lost 2 bases and J 4 bases, leaving 16 bases between the germline ends. Germline CDR1 is MNHEY and CDR2 is SMNVEV (reference sequence). CDR3 length equals 16 residues. Comment on this clonotype: The antigen is not known.

Findings of the study overall: According to the report, clones linked to the disease were significantly enriched in matched synovial fluid samples taken from ankylosing spondylitis patients. Blood of patients with ankylosing spondylitis appeared to be characterized by a TCR beta motif of eight highly homologous variants.

Sequenced input: blood, either unsorted or a sorted T cell fraction (not recorded which). V is TRBV27 and J is TRBJ2-3; D tentatively reads TRBD1 or TRBD2 (6 bases each). This receptor was obtained from a male donor with ankylosing spondylitis or in good health (not recorded which). In DNA form, the CDR3 reads TGTGCCAGCAGTTTAAGGCAACTGGGGGGCCCAGATACGCAGTATTTT. This gives the protein CASSLRQLGGPDTQYF.